The 16 T cell receptor beta chains below come from one sample, sequenced in a study of T cell clones after liver transplantation. TCRdb keeps only in-frame clones here, not all; method: immunoSEQ multiplex PCR. The sample holds fewer than 5,000 clones, over 25% seen once. Sequencing of dividing CFSE-low cells from the MLR defined alloreactive TCRbeta sequences. No antigens are known for them. Sequenced sample: CD4+ T cells from cultured PBMCs. The receptors here all came from a human patient who received a liver transplant. Some of the T cells might come from the graft donor.

The chain carries TRBV4-1 and TRBJ2-4; 8 bases match TRBD2. Germline loops: CDR1 MGHRA, CDR2 YSYEKL. With 1 base clipped from V and 5 bases from J, the junction kept 1 base outside the gene matches. The CDR3 contains 14 residues. The CDR3, as DNA: TGCGCCAGCAGCCAAGTGCGGGGGGAAAACATTCAGTACTTC. This encodes CASSQVRGENIQYF.

By sample fraction, this clone is large (0.1 to 1%). The chain carries TRBV10-3 and TRBJ1-5, with TRBD1 matching 9 bases. Germline CDR1 reads ENHRY; CDR2 reads SYGVKD. V dropped 2 bases and J dropped 7; count of bases not matched to a gene: 0. This CDR3 spans 13 amino acids. The CDR3 DNA reads as TGTGCCATCAGTGAGGACAGGGGGCAGCCCCAGCATTTT. Amino acids: CAISEDRGQPQHF.

Only a few counts were recorded for this clone. The chain has TRBV9 and TRBJ2-5; maybe TRBD2 (6 bases). V was trimmed by 1 base and J by 4 bases, leaving 14 bases between them. CDR1 and CDR2 from the germline V gene are SGDLS and YYNGEE. This CDR3 region has 15 residues. In DNA form, the CDR3 reads TGTGCCAGCAGCGTAAACCCAGCGGGCGGAGAGACCCAGTACTTC. Translated, it gives CASSVNPAGGETQYF.

The chain links TRBV7-8 to TRBJ2-5, with 9 bases lining up with TRBD1. The CDR3 sequence is 14 residues long. After removal of 5 bases from V and 3 bases from J, the junction contained 4 bases not matched to a gene. From germline, CDR1 is SGHVS and CDR2 FQNEAQ. The CDR3 here is CASSLWTGEETQYF. The CDR3 coding sequence is TGTGCCAGCAGCCTGTGGACAGGGGAAGAGACCCAGTACTTC.

This clone was seen a few times. This chain joins TRBV5-5 and TRBJ1-2; TRBD1 agrees at 7 bases. This CDR3 comprises 13 residues. The germline V gene encodes CDR1 SGHKS and CDR2 YYEKEE (reference sequence). V gave up 6 bases and J gave up 4 bases; unmatched junction bases: 6. The DNA for the CDR3 is TGTGCCAGCAATATTGAGGGGGCCTATGGCTACACCTTC. This encodes CASNIEGAYGYTF.

This sequence joins TRBV6-5 and TRBJ1-4, with a possible D match to TRBD1 (5 bases). Trimming took off 4 bases at V and 0 bases at J, with 6 bases between the two ends. The CDR3 has 14 amino acids. Germline V CDR1 and CDR2: MNHEY, SVGAGI. CDR3 region: CASSSRATNEKLFF. For the CDR3, the DNA is TGTGCCAGCAGTTCCAGGGCAACTAATGAAAAACTGTTTTTT.

By share, this clone ranks as medium-sized. The chain carries TRBV10-3 and TRBJ2-1; TRBD2 matches 12 bases. The germline V gene encodes CDR1 ENHRY and CDR2 SYGVKD. This CDR3 has 13 amino acids. With V trimmed by 10 bases and J by 8 bases, 6 bases remained unmatched. CDR3: CASTTSGGDEQFF. Written as DNA, the CDR3 is TGTGCCAGCACGACTAGCGGGGGCGATGAGCAGTTCTTC.

By share, this clone ranks as large. V is TRBV21-1 and J is TRBJ2-5; the DNA was not used to check the table's D call, TRBD2. TRBV21-1 is described as a pseudogene. The CDR3 contains 16 residues. The DNA of the CDR3 is TGTGCCAGCAGCAAAGCGCATCCGAGGAGCTGGGAGACCCAGTACTTC. Translation gives CASSKAHPRSWETQYF.

A few counts support this clone. This chain connects TRBV4-2 to TRBJ2-7; D is perhaps TRBD2 (5 bases). Between the trimmed V and J ends, which lost 5 bases and 7 bases, there was a span of 15 bases. The CDR3 length is 13 residues. Germline V lookup: CDR1 LGHNA, CDR2 YNFKEQ. The CDR3 DNA reads as TGTGCCAGCAGCGAGGAGTCCTGGAGGGAGCAGTACTTC. Translated, it gives CASSEESWREQYF.

This clone turned up a few times. The rearrangement links TRBV7-3 to TRBJ2-2, with D unclear. The length of the CDR3 is 13 residues. Germline assignment: CDR1 SGHTA and CDR2 FQGTGA. V was cut by 2 bases and J by 5 bases, with 6 bases left in between. The CDR3 loop is CASSLSRTGELFF. CDR3 DNA sequence: TGTGCCAGCAGCTTATCGCGGACCGGGGAGCTGTTTTTT.

The DNA of the CDR3 is TGTGCCAGCTCTCCCTCAGGGGACGGGGAGACCCAGTACTTC. It yields the protein CASSPSGDGETQYF. The chain is built from TRBV10-3 and TRBJ2-5, with D possibly matching TRBD1 (6 bases). CDR1 and CDR2 (germline): ENHRY, SYGVKD. Trimming cost V 10 bases and J 5 bases, with 20 bases left between them. This CDR3 comprises 14 residues.

To note about this clone: A junction end diverges from the germline sequence, so it may reflect a read error. The same CDR3 also results from other DNA sequences found in this sample. The genes are TRBV19 and TRBJ1-5, with TRBD1 as a possible D gene (5 bases). The CDR3 loop spans 16 amino acids. Germline lookup yields CDR1 LNHDA and CDR2 SQIVND (reference sequence). The CDR3 protein is CASSTSKTVLNQPQHF. The CDR3 DNA sequence: TGTGCCAGTAGTACCTCCAAGACAGTACTAAATCAACCCCAGCATTTT.

CDR3 coding DNA: TGTGCCATCAGTGAGTCGAACGGTTCCGGGGAGCTGTTTTTT. It encodes CAISESNGSGELFF. The chain carries TRBV10-3 and TRBJ2-2; D unclear. This CDR3 has 14 amino acids. The germline gives CDR1 ENHRY, CDR2 SYGVKD. Trimming cost V 0 bases and J 6 bases, with 8 bases left between them.

As to this clone: This probably arose from a read error, given a far larger clone one base away. This sample also contains other DNA sequences that code for the same CDR3. The chain links TRBV2 to TRBJ2-7, with TRBD2 as a possible D gene (6 bases). The ends were cut back, 3 bases at V and 7 bases at J, with 22 bases in the middle. The CDR3 runs to 16 residues. Germline CDR1 is SNHLY and CDR2 is FYNNEI. CDR3: CASSEALGTLGEEQYF. The CDR3 DNA reads as TGTGCCAGCAGTGAGGCGCTGGGGACTCTAGGGGAGGAGCAGTACTTC.

The table lists this clone with a few counts. The chain has TRBV5-4 and TRBJ2-5; D might be TRBD1 or TRBD2, each matching 5 bases. CDR1 and CDR2 from the germline V gene are SGHNT and YYREEE (reference sequence). There are 13 residues in the CDR3. V was trimmed by 1 base and J by 4 bases, leaving 8 bases between them. The CDR3 protein is CASSLLRGETQYF. The CDR3 bases are TGTGCCAGCAGCTTGCTGAGGGGAGAGACCCAGTACTTC.

This clone has just a few counts. The CDR3 region is CASSHGGNEQYF. In DNA form, the CDR3 reads TGTGCCAGCAGTCACGGCGGAAACGAGCAGTACTTC. The chain couples TRBV6-4 to TRBJ2-7, with D uncertain. Trimming pared 5 bases from V and 5 bases from J, leaving 10 bases between. Germline CDR1 is MRHNA and CDR2 is SNTAGT. This CDR3 spans 12 amino acids.